This T cell receptor beta chain was sequenced during a study of shared clonotypes between healthy human individuals. Comments on this clone: Its antigen is not identified.

Naive CD8 cells lacked CD45RO, underwent positive selection for CCR7 and left out terminally differentiated effector memory CD45RA+ cells. Sequencing used immunoSEQ multiplex PCR; TCRdb keeps in-frame clones, though not all of them. The sample lists around 2.1 million clones; about 92% were seen once. Whole-study findings and limits: Few donors limited the genetic and exposure-history diversity represented.

The sample taken for sequencing was naive CD8+ T cells from PBMCs. The receptor's source is a man between 18 and 29 years old in good health. Some clones in this sample may be carry-over from other donors' samples.

The CDR3 nucleotides read TGTGCCAGCAGTTGGATCCAGACTAGCGGGAGTACGGATGAGCAGTTCTTC. It encodes CASSWIQTSGSTDEQFF. The rearrangement joins TRBV27 to TRBJ2-1; TRBD2 aligns across 12 bases. This CDR3 is built from 17 residues. The J segment lost 8 bases and the V segment lost 4 bases, leaving 12 bases of the junction unmatched. Germline CDR1 reads MNHEY; CDR2 reads SMNVEV (reference sequence).